These T cell receptor beta chains were read from a single sample in a study of a mutant IDH1 vaccine in newly diagnosed glioma. Here immunoSEQ multiplex PCR was the method, and the copy in TCRdb shows in-frame clones only, minus some. The repertoire holds about 56,000 clones, with roughly 76% as singletons. Antigens of these TCRs are unknown. Specimen: PBMCs, collected from a glioma patient whose treatment included an IDH1 peptide vaccine. These TCRs come from a man aged 45-65 years with glioma. Both conserved end residues are part of each CDR3. Fields, in order: V gene, clone size, J gene, D gene, CDR3 DNA, CDR3 protein. The D gene is left open where the match is weak. Clone size, where shown, is once, few, many, or a class for clones that have expanded.

>TRBV5-4|NA|TRBJ1-2|TRBD1
TGTGCCAGCAGCTCCCGGGACAGGGGGTATGGCTACACCTTC
CASSSRDRGYGYTF
>TRBV6-6|NA|TRBJ2-7|TRBD1
TGTGCCAGCAGTTACCGGGCGGACAGGTACTACGAGCAGTACTTC
CASSYRADRYYEQYF
>TRBV29-1|NA|TRBJ2-7|NA
TGCAGCGTTTTTGAGGGGTCGTACGAGCAGTACTTC
CSVFEGSYEQYF
>TRBV7-2|NA|TRBJ2-1|TRBD1
TGTGCCAGCAGCAAAGGGGACAGGGAGTGGTTCTCCTACAATGAGCAGTTCTTC
CASSKGDREWFSYNEQFF
>TRBV11-2|NA|TRBJ1-1|NA
TGTGCCAGCAGCTTAGAAGGCAGCATGAACACTGAAGCTTTCTTT
CASSLEGSMNTEAFF
>TRBV5-1|NA|TRBJ2-5|NA
TGCGCCAGCAGCTTTGGTAGCTTGGGGCAGACCCAGTACTTC
CASSFGSLGQTQYF
>TRBV29-1|NA|TRBJ1-1|TRBD1
TGCAGCGCCCGGACAGGGGTTACGAACACTGAAGCTTTCTTT
CSARTGVTNTEAFF
>TRBV5-1|few|TRBJ2-7|NA
TGCGCCAGCAGCTTGCCGGAGTCCTACGAGCAGTACTTC
CASSLPESYEQYF
>TRBV7-9|NA|TRBJ2-7|NA
TGTGCCAGCAGCTCGGCTGACAGTCCCCACCATGAGCAGTACTTC
CASSSADSPHHEQYF
>TRBV27|NA|TRBJ1-2|TRBD1
TGTGCCAGCCGCCGGGGACAGAGGAACTATGGCTACACCTTC
CASRRGQRNYGYTF
>TRBV7-3|NA|TRBJ1-3|NA
TGTGCCAGCAGCGCCGGGCCTGAGAGCTCTGGAAACACCATATATTTT
CASSAGPESSGNTIYF
>TRBV19|once|TRBJ1-5|NA
TGTGCCAGTAGTATAGATCCGTATAGCAATCAGCCCCAGCATTTT
CASSIDPYSNQPQHF
>TRBV7-8|NA|TRBJ2-2|NA
TGTGCCAGCAGCCGCATGGGACCCCCTACCGGGGAGCTGTTTTTT
CASSRMGPPTGELFF
>TRBV19|NA|TRBJ2-7|NA
TGTGCCAGTAGTTCCCCGGGTTCCTCCTACGAGCAGTACTTC
CASSSPGSSYEQYF
>TRBV2|NA|TRBJ1-5|NA
TGTGCCAGCAGTGCGCTCAGCCTACCCAATCAGCCCCAGCATTTT
CASSALSLPNQPQHF
>TRBV9|NA|TRBJ2-1|TRBD1
TGTGCCAGCAGCGCCAGTTGGACAGGGACCTTTGAGCAGTTCTTC
CASSASWTGTFEQFF
>TRBV5-6|NA|TRBJ2-7|NA
TGTGCCAGCAGCTTGGGCGGGGCAGGCAACGAGCAGTACTTC
CASSLGGAGNEQYF
>TRBV4-2|NA|TRBJ2-2|NA
TGTGCCAGCAGCCAAGGGACAACAAACACCGGGGAGCTGTTTTTT
CASSQGTTNTGELFF
>TRBV6-5|NA|TRBJ1-1|NA
TGTGCCAGCATAAATTTCGGGAACACTGAAGCTTTCTTT
CASINFGNTEAFF
>TRBV9|NA|TRBJ2-2|NA
TGTGCCAGCAGCGTAGAACATTCCGCGAACACCGGGGAGCTGTTTTTT
CASSVEHSANTGELFF
>TRBV4-1|NA|TRBJ2-1|NA
TGCGCCAGCAGCCTCGGACGGGGTTTCGAGCAGTTCTTC
CASSLGRGFEQFF
>TRBV6-4|NA|TRBJ2-3|NA
TGTGCCAGCAGTGTGAGCGAGGAGGGTACGCAGTATTTT
CASSVSEEGTQYF
>TRBV29-1|NA|TRBJ1-2|NA
TGCAGCGTTGAAGAGGGGGCCAACTATGGCTACACCTTC
CSVEEGANYGYTF
>TRBV4-3|NA|TRBJ2-5|TRBD1
TGCGCCAGCAGCCAAGTCCCCGGGACAGGGGCCGCGACCCAGTACTTC
CASSQVPGTGAATQYF
>TRBV30|NA|TRBJ2-3|NA
TGTGCCTGGGGGGCGGGGACTGGCACAGATACGCAGTATTTT
CAWGAGTGTDTQYF
>TRBV7-7|NA|TRBJ1-4|NA
TGTGCTAGCAGCCAACACGAGAATGAAAAACTGTTTTTT
CASSQHENEKLFF
>TRBV9|NA|TRBJ1-1|NA
TGTGCCAGCAGCGTAGTAGGAGGAGGGAAGGCTGAAGCTTTCTTT
CASSVVGGGKAEAFF
>TRBV9|NA|TRBJ2-1|TRBD2
TGTGCCAGCAGCGTAGGTTCGGGGGGGTCTTACAATGAGCAGTTCTTC
CASSVGSGGSYNEQFF
>TRBV5-4|NA|TRBJ2-7|TRBD1
TGTGCCAGCAGCCCAGGACAGGGCAACCGCTACGAGCAGTACTTC
CASSPGQGNRYEQYF